A selection of T cell receptor beta chains follows, all from one sample in a study of blood T cells in healthy people across ages. One entry per CDR3 protein results from TCRdb running MiXCR on the 5' RACE reads. This sample has around 1,100,000 distinct CDR3 sequences; approximately 38% occur once, and the top ten carry around 13%. The sample comprised blood. The receptors stem from a young man in good health. The CDR3 runs from the conserved cysteine through the conserved F or W. A D gene is named only where the DNA matches it firmly. Rows give clone size only sometimes, using once, few, many, or a class for an expanded clone.

clone_size: few; v_call: TRBV27; j_call: TRBJ2-7; d_call: TRBD2; cdr3_aa: CASRATSGSGSYEQYF; cdr3_nt: TGTGCCAGCAGAGCTACTAGCGGTAGTGGGTCCTACGAGCAGTACTTC
clone_size: many; v_call: TRBV7-3; j_call: TRBJ2-5; d_call: .; cdr3_aa: CASSFTSEETQYF; cdr3_nt: TGTGCCAGCAGCTTTACTTCGGAAGAGACCCAGTACTTC
clone_size: .; v_call: TRBV20-1; j_call: TRBJ1-3; d_call: TRBD1; cdr3_aa: CSARDGTGTLSALLSGNTIYF; cdr3_nt: TGCAGTGCTAGAGATGGGACAGGGACTCTTTCTGCGCTCCTTTCTGGAAACACCATATATTTT
clone_size: .; v_call: TRBV7-7; j_call: TRBJ2-3; d_call: TRBD1; cdr3_aa: CASSPGQFYTDTQYF; cdr3_nt: TGTGCCAGCAGCCCGGGACAGTTCTACACAGATACGCAGTATTTT
clone_size: few; v_call: TRBV12-3/TRBV12-4; j_call: TRBJ2-1; d_call: TRBD2; cdr3_aa: CASSSGLAETSDEQFF; cdr3_nt: TGTGCCAGCAGTTCAGGACTAGCGGAAACCTCGGATGAGCAGTTCTTC
clone_size: few; v_call: TRBV2; j_call: TRBJ1-2; d_call: .; cdr3_aa: CASSDDGEWGYGYTF; cdr3_nt: TGTGCCAGCAGTGATGATGGGGAGTGGGGCTATGGCTACACCTTC
clone_size: few; v_call: TRBV5-6; j_call: TRBJ2-3; d_call: .; cdr3_aa: CASSPPRATDTQYF; cdr3_nt: TGTGCCAGCAGCCCCCCCCGGGCCACAGATACGCAGTATTTT
clone_size: .; v_call: TRBV10-3; j_call: TRBJ2-2; d_call: .; cdr3_aa: CAIPLGHNTGELFF; cdr3_nt: TGTGCCATTCCCTTGGGGCACAACACCGGGGAGCTGTTTTTT
clone_size: few; v_call: TRBV6-2/TRBV6-3; j_call: TRBJ2-7; d_call: .; cdr3_aa: CASSYSTTYEQYF; cdr3_nt: TGTGCCAGCAGTTACTCGACGACCTACGAGCAGTACTTC
clone_size: few; v_call: TRBV6-1; j_call: TRBJ1-2; d_call: TRBD1; cdr3_aa: CASSGQGIDGYTF; cdr3_nt: TGTGCCAGCAGTGGACAGGGCATCGATGGCTACACCTTC
clone_size: .; v_call: TRBV25-1; j_call: TRBJ2-7; d_call: TRBD1; cdr3_aa: CASSGHRGGYNEQYF; cdr3_nt: TGTGCCAGCAGTGGACACAGGGGCGGCTACAATGAGCAGTACTTC
clone_size: .; v_call: TRBV4-3; j_call: TRBJ1-1; d_call: .; cdr3_aa: CASSQGSQESTEAFF; cdr3_nt: TGCGCCAGCAGCCAAGGATCCCAGGAGAGCACTGAAGCTTTCTTT
clone_size: .; v_call: TRBV20-1; j_call: TRBJ2-7; d_call: .; cdr3_aa: CSAREGRGEQYF; cdr3_nt: TGCAGTGCTAGAGAGGGGCGAGGTGAGCAGTACTTC
clone_size: .; v_call: TRBV20-1; j_call: TRBJ2-7; d_call: .; cdr3_aa: CSARRGRGSYEQYF; cdr3_nt: TGCAGTGCTAGACGGGGCAGGGGATCCTACGAGCAGTACTTC
clone_size: .; v_call: TRBV10-3; j_call: TRBJ1-1; d_call: TRBD1; cdr3_aa: CAIRGTGGDPEAFF; cdr3_nt: TGTGCCATCAGGGGAACAGGGGGCGATCCTGAAGCTTTCTTT
clone_size: .; v_call: TRBV20-1; j_call: TRBJ2-3; d_call: .; cdr3_aa: CSASGSATDTQYF; cdr3_nt: TGCAGTGCTAGTGGGTCCGCTACAGATACGCAGTATTTT
clone_size: few; v_call: TRBV7-2; j_call: TRBJ2-4; d_call: .; cdr3_aa: CASSTYRVLAKNIQYF; cdr3_nt: TGTGCCAGCAGCACCTACAGGGTCCTAGCCAAAAACATTCAGTACTTC
clone_size: few; v_call: TRBV30; j_call: TRBJ2-2; d_call: TRBD2; cdr3_aa: CAWSDSSGDGELFF; cdr3_nt: TGTGCCTGGAGTGATTCTAGCGGGGACGGGGAGCTGTTTTTT
clone_size: .; v_call: TRBV7-2; j_call: TRBJ2-1; d_call: TRBD1; cdr3_aa: CASSYEPGTGGKNEQFF; cdr3_nt: TGTGCCAGCAGCTACGAACCGGGGACAGGGGGCAAGAATGAGCAGTTCTTC
clone_size: .; v_call: TRBV11-2; j_call: TRBJ2-1; d_call: .; cdr3_aa: CASSPKVSGRDEQFF; cdr3_nt: TGTGCCAGCAGCCCTAAGGTTTCGGGGCGGGATGAGCAGTTCTTC
clone_size: .; v_call: TRBV5-1; j_call: TRBJ2-2; d_call: TRBD2; cdr3_aa: CASSFSGSDTGELFF; cdr3_nt: TGCGCCAGCAGCTTTAGCGGGTCCGACACCGGGGAGCTGTTTTTT
clone_size: once; v_call: TRBV3-1; j_call: TRBJ2-1; d_call: .; cdr3_aa: CASSPYGASPLDEQFF; cdr3_nt: TGTGCCAGCAGCCCTTATGGGGCTAGCCCCTTGGATGAGCAGTTCTTC
clone_size: few; v_call: TRBV6-1; j_call: TRBJ2-3; d_call: TRBD2; cdr3_aa: CASSATSGGTSADTQYF; cdr3_nt: TGTGCCAGCAGTGCGACTAGCGGGGGGACTTCCGCAGATACGCAGTATTTT
clone_size: few; v_call: TRBV6-2/TRBV6-3; j_call: TRBJ2-1; d_call: .; cdr3_aa: CATTFRLYNEQFF; cdr3_nt: TGTGCCACCACCTTTCGGCTGTACAATGAGCAGTTCTTC
clone_size: .; v_call: TRBV11-2; j_call: TRBJ2-1; d_call: .; cdr3_aa: CASSFVAANNEQFF; cdr3_nt: TGTGCCAGCAGCTTTGTGGCAGCTAACAATGAGCAGTTCTTC
clone_size: .; v_call: TRBV20-1; j_call: TRBJ2-1; d_call: .; cdr3_aa: CSASEGGASSYNEQFF; cdr3_nt: TGCAGTGCTAGTGAAGGGGGGGCCAGCTCCTACAATGAGCAGTTCTTC
clone_size: .; v_call: TRBV29-1; j_call: TRBJ2-2; d_call: TRBD1; cdr3_aa: CSVEVPTGAGELFF; cdr3_nt: TGCAGCGTTGAAGTTCCTACAGGGGCCGGGGAGCTGTTTTTT
clone_size: .; v_call: TRBV9; j_call: TRBJ2-5; d_call: .; cdr3_aa: CASSVASSGPTGTQYF; cdr3_nt: TGTGCCAGCAGCGTAGCAAGTAGTGGGCCGACTGGGACCCAGTACTTC
clone_size: .; v_call: TRBV27; j_call: TRBJ2-5; d_call: .; cdr3_aa: CASSLKEGTSQYF; cdr3_nt: TGTGCCAGCAGTTTAAAGGAAGGGACATCCCAGTACTTC
clone_size: few; v_call: TRBV20-1; j_call: TRBJ2-5; d_call: .; cdr3_aa: CSARAPLGGDETQYF; cdr3_nt: TGCAGTGCTAGAGCACCCCTAGGCGGTGACGAGACCCAGTACTTC
clone_size: few; v_call: TRBV7-2; j_call: TRBJ2-2; d_call: .; cdr3_aa: CASSLQGTVLFF; cdr3_nt: TGTGCCAGCAGCTTACAGGGTACCGTGCTGTTTTTT
clone_size: .; v_call: TRBV5-1; j_call: TRBJ2-7; d_call: .; cdr3_aa: CASSTDTDSYEQYF; cdr3_nt: TGCGCCAGCAGCACGGACACCGACTCCTACGAGCAGTACTTC
clone_size: .; v_call: TRBV10-3; j_call: TRBJ2-2; d_call: .; cdr3_aa: CAISESAGSANTGELFF; cdr3_nt: TGTGCCATCAGTGAGTCGGCAGGGTCCGCGAACACCGGGGAGCTGTTTTTT
clone_size: .; v_call: TRBV7-3; j_call: TRBJ2-1; d_call: .; cdr3_aa: CASSPIQGPQEQFF; cdr3_nt: TGTGCCAGCAGCCCGATACAGGGCCCCCAGGAGCAGTTCTTC
clone_size: few; v_call: TRBV4-3; j_call: TRBJ1-2; d_call: .; cdr3_aa: CASSLIGSGVHYGYTF; cdr3_nt: TGCGCCAGCAGCCTAATAGGGTCGGGTGTCCACTATGGCTACACCTTC
clone_size: .; v_call: TRBV9; j_call: TRBJ2-4; d_call: .; cdr3_aa: CASSDGSLYERYF; cdr3_nt: TGTGCCAGCAGCGACGGATCCCTCTACGAGCGGTACTTC
clone_size: .; v_call: TRBV9; j_call: TRBJ2-1; d_call: TRBD2; cdr3_aa: CASSGLGGTRANEQFF; cdr3_nt: TGTGCCAGCAGCGGTTTGGGGGGGACTAGGGCTAATGAGCAGTTCTTC
clone_size: .; v_call: TRBV11-2; j_call: TRBJ2-7; d_call: .; cdr3_aa: CASSFGFSSYEQYF; cdr3_nt: TGTGCCAGCAGCTTTGGGTTTTCCTCCTACGAGCAGTACTTC
clone_size: once; v_call: TRBV2; j_call: TRBJ1-2; d_call: TRBD1; cdr3_aa: CASQSQGAYYGYTF; cdr3_nt: TGTGCCAGCCAGAGCCAGGGGGCTTACTATGGCTACACCTTC
clone_size: .; v_call: TRBV7-2; j_call: TRBJ1-1; d_call: TRBD1; cdr3_aa: CASSFIGAGGRVDTEAFF; cdr3_nt: TGTGCCAGCAGCTTCATAGGGGCAGGGGGAAGGGTGGACACTGAAGCTTTCTTT
clone_size: .; v_call: TRBV18; j_call: TRBJ1-5; d_call: TRBD1; cdr3_aa: CASSPRAPGGTDQPQHF; cdr3_nt: TGTGCCAGCTCACCGAGAGCCCCAGGGGGCACGGATCAGCCCCAGCATTTT
clone_size: .; v_call: TRBV4-3; j_call: TRBJ1-1; d_call: .; cdr3_aa: CVSSHPGSSTEAFF; cdr3_nt: TGCGTCAGCAGCCATCCGGGGAGCAGCACTGAAGCTTTCTTT
clone_size: few; v_call: TRBV12-3/TRBV12-4; j_call: TRBJ2-7; d_call: TRBD2; cdr3_aa: CASSGGLAGSSYEQYF; cdr3_nt: TGTGCCAGCAGTGGCGGACTAGCGGGGAGCTCCTACGAGCAGTACTTC
clone_size: few; v_call: TRBV7-9; j_call: TRBJ1-1; d_call: .; cdr3_aa: CASEGRTEAFF; cdr3_nt: TGTGCCAGCGAGGGGCGGACTGAAGCTTTCTTT
clone_size: many; v_call: TRBV6-2/TRBV6-3; j_call: TRBJ2-1; d_call: .; cdr3_aa: CASSYPHEQFF; cdr3_nt: TGTGCCAGCAGTTATCCCCATGAGCAGTTCTTC
clone_size: many; v_call: TRBV28; j_call: TRBJ2-3; d_call: .; cdr3_aa: CASTRDNTDTQYF; cdr3_nt: TGTGCCAGCACCAGGGACAACACAGATACGCAGTATTTT
clone_size: .; v_call: TRBV20-1; j_call: TRBJ1-1; d_call: .; cdr3_aa: CGAGGRPRATEAFF; cdr3_nt: TGCGGTGCTGGGGGACGTCCCAGAGCAACTGAAGCTTTCTTT
clone_size: many; v_call: TRBV29-1; j_call: TRBJ2-1; d_call: .; cdr3_aa: CSVEDMGSYSYNEQFF; cdr3_nt: TGCAGCGTTGAAGATATGGGCAGCTACTCCTACAATGAGCAGTTCTTC